This T cell receptor (beta chain) was retrieved from a study of OX40 agonist ivuxolimab in advanced cancers. For the study at large: The dose-escalation group included hepatocellular carcinoma, melanoma, renal cell carcinoma and head and neck cancer.

Concerning this clone itself: Its cognate antigen is unknown.

Findings and limits, study-wide: Researchers report that CD8+ T cells had, on average, more expanded clones than CD4+. At doses 0.1 to 3.0 mg/kg, CD4+ and CD8+ clones expanded.

Autoimmune disease history or systemic immunosuppression led to patient exclusion. The germline gives CDR1 SQVTM, CDR2 ANQGSEA. Trimming cost V 1 base and J 5 bases; bases outside gene matches: 5. This CDR3 comprises 14 residues. TCRdb's table, derived via immunoSEQ multiplex PCR, lists solely in-frame clones and lacks some. The sample has about 110,000 clones, 85% to 95% seen once. This receptor was identified in an adult with an advanced solid tumor such as melanoma, head and neck, liver or kidney cancer. Specimen: CD4+ or CD8+ T cells sorted from blood, collected in a trial of the OX40 agonist ivuxolimab. The chain employs TRBV29-1 and TRBJ2-3; 8 bases are shared with TRBD1. CDR3 residues: CSVEGQGQGDTQYF. In DNA form, the CDR3 reads TGCAGCGTTGAAGGACAGGGGCAGGGAGATACGCAGTATTTT.